A single sample is the source of the 14 T cell receptor beta chains below, sequenced in a study of blood T cell repertoires in COVID-19 (dated by TCRdb to the early 2020s). The receptor library was made with the immunoSEQ multiplex PCR assay. The immuneACCESS repertoire file appears here via TCRdb, limited to in-frame rearrangements. These files lack a portion of the clones; in checked studies, under half of the deficit traces to unresolved V genes, and the cause of the others is not known. Across this sample there are about 260,000 clones, with less than 90% seen only once. The ten largest clones represent roughly 4% of the sample. The specimen sequenced was peripheral blood. All receptors come from a man aged 55 to 70 with acute or convalescent COVID-19.

The chain uses TRBV28 and TRBJ2-7; perhaps TRBD1 as D (8 bases). The CDR3 runs to 15 residues. The germline CDR1 and CDR2 sequences are MDHEN and SYDVKM. Between the trimmed V and J ends, which lost 11 bases and 6 bases, there was a span of 26 bases. The CDR3 nucleotides read TGTGCCTCGAAGGGACAGGCGGGGGTTAGGGTCGAGCAGTACTTC. Amino acids: CASKGQAGVRVEQYF.

A few counts support this clone. The J gene is TRBJ1-2, the V gene TRBV14; the D is unclear. This CDR3 spans 16 amino acids. V was shortened by 2 bases and J by 2 bases, with 15 bases between the two germline ends. CDR1 SGHDN and CDR2 FVKESK come from the germline V gene. The CDR3 DNA reads as TGTGCCAGCAGCCAAAAAGGGTACCCGGGAAACTATGGCTACACCTTC. Protein product: CASSQKGYPGNYGYTF.

V gene TRBV7-6 combines with J gene TRBJ2-7; D perhaps matches TRBD2 (7 bases). Germline V gives CDR1 SGHVS, CDR2 FNYEAQ. The CDR3 loop spans 14 amino acids. Trimming removed 0 bases from V and 3 bases from J, with 9 bases in between. The CDR3 protein is CASSLAGGGYEQYF. DNA for the CDR3: TGTGCCAGCAGCTTAGCGGGAGGGGGCTACGAGCAGTACTTC.

This clone appeared a few times. The rearrangement uses TRBV12-3 or TRBV12-4 and TRBJ1-2; no firm D call. This CDR3 contains 12 residues. Deletions cut 10 bases from V and 2 bases from J, with 11 bases between. The CDR3 sequence: CATSRENYGYTF. The CDR3, as DNA: TGTGCCACCTCAAGGGAGAACTATGGCTACACCTTC.

CDR3 sequence: CASSLAPPLSGGVGELFF. DNA for the CDR3: TGTGCCAGCAGCTTAGCCCCCCCCCTTAGCGGGGGCGTCGGGGAGCTGTTTTTT. V and J are TRBV7-6 and TRBJ2-2; 9 bases agree with TRBD2. In germline, CDR1 is SGHVS, CDR2 FNYEAQ. V shed 0 bases, J shed 7 bases, and the junction held 12 bases outside the gene matches. The CDR3 consists of 18 residues.

This clone has just one count. V usage is TRBV5-1 and J usage is TRBJ2-7; 9 bases map to TRBD1. Germline lookup yields CDR1 SGHRS and CDR2 YFSETQ. The V gene end was trimmed by 0 bases and the J gene end by 3 bases; junction bases not matched to a gene: 4. This CDR3 has 15 amino acids. The CDR3 bases are TGCGCCAGCAGCTTGGGGACAGGGGACTTCTACGAGCAGTACTTC. It codes for CASSLGTGDFYEQYF.

CDR3 coding DNA: TGTGCCTCCCGTCCGGGGGGCTCCGGAAACACCATATATTTT. Its protein is CASRPGGSGNTIYF. The V call is TRBV19, the J call TRBJ1-3, with D tentatively TRBD1 (6 bases). CDR3 size: 14 residues. Germline assignment: CDR1 LNHDA and CDR2 SQIVND (reference sequence). Trimming cost V 11 bases and J 4 bases, with 18 bases left between them.

The V gene is TRBV12-3 or TRBV12-4, the J gene TRBJ2-2; the D is unclear. The CDR3 length is 12 residues. Deletions cut 7 bases from V and 3 bases from J, with 6 bases between. The CDR3 loop is CASTFHTGELFF. CDR3 nucleotide sequence: TGTGCCAGCACCTTTCACACCGGGGAGCTGTTTTTT.

This clone was seen once. This chain joins TRBV11-2 and TRBJ1-1, with unresolved D. The germline V gene has CDR1 SGHAT and CDR2 FQNNGV. With 3 bases removed from V and 8 bases from J, the gap between germline ends came to 10 bases. CDR3 length: 12 amino acids. CDR3 sequence: CASSFQPREAFF. The DNA for the CDR3 is TGTGCCAGCAGCTTTCAACCCAGGGAAGCTTTCTTT.

The chain has TRBV19 and TRBJ2-3, with no clear D. Trimming shortened V by 3 bases and J by 6 bases, and 13 bases separated the two germline ends. The CDR3 loop spans 14 amino acids. Germline values: CDR1 LNHDA, CDR2 SQIVND (reference sequence). As DNA, the CDR3 is TGTGCCAGTAGTATTTATCGAGGTAGGGATACGCAGTATTTT. As protein: CASSIYRGRDTQYF. Drawing the rest from reference TRBV19 and TRBJ2-3, the complete variable domain is DGGITQSPKYLFRKEGQNVTLSCEQNLNHDAMYWYRQDPGQGLRLIYYSQIVNDFQKGDIAEGYSVSREKKESFPLTVTSAQKNPTAFYLCASSIYRGRDTQYFGPGTRLTVL.

In its sample, this clone was seen a few times. The V and J genes are TRBV5-4 and TRBJ2-5; TRBD2 agrees at 10 bases. This CDR3 has 15 amino acids. CDR1 and CDR2 (germline): SGHNT, YYREEE (reference sequence). The V segment lost 0 bases and the J segment 2 bases; nucleotides outside the gene matches: 1. The CDR3 DNA reads as TGTGCCAGCAGCTTGGAACTAGCGGGGCAAGAGACCCAGTACTTC. This encodes CASSLELAGQETQYF.

J is TRBJ1-1 and V is TRBV15; 7 bases align to TRBD1. The J segment lost 1 base and the V segment lost 0 bases, leaving 2 bases of the junction unmatched. The CDR3 contains 15 residues. The germline V gene encodes CDR1 LNHNV and CDR2 YYDKDF (reference sequence). The CDR3 spells CATSRDNRGNTEAFF. In DNA, the CDR3 is TGTGCCACCAGCAGAGATAACAGGGGGAACACTGAAGCTTTCTTT.

The genes are TRBV18 and TRBJ1-2; D possibly corresponds to TRBD1 (5 bases). CDR1 is KGHSH and CDR2 is LQKENI in the germline V gene. The CDR3 totals 17 residues. V was cut by 5 bases and J by 0 bases, with 19 bases left in between. As DNA, the CDR3 is TGTGCCAGCTCATCGTTACCAGGGCTCTCCGCTAACTATGGCTACACCTTC. It codes for CASSSLPGLSANYGYTF.

This clone has more than one count but fewer than ten. The chain carries TRBV21-1 and TRBJ1-1; the D call in the table, TRBD1, was not verified against the DNA. TRBV21-1 is a pseudogene locus. The CDR3 runs 19 residues. The CDR3 loop reads CASSKGLGQGGLKNTEAFF. The DNA of the CDR3 is TGTGCCAGCAGCAAAGGATTAGGACAGGGCGGACTTAAGAACACTGAAGCTTTCTTT.